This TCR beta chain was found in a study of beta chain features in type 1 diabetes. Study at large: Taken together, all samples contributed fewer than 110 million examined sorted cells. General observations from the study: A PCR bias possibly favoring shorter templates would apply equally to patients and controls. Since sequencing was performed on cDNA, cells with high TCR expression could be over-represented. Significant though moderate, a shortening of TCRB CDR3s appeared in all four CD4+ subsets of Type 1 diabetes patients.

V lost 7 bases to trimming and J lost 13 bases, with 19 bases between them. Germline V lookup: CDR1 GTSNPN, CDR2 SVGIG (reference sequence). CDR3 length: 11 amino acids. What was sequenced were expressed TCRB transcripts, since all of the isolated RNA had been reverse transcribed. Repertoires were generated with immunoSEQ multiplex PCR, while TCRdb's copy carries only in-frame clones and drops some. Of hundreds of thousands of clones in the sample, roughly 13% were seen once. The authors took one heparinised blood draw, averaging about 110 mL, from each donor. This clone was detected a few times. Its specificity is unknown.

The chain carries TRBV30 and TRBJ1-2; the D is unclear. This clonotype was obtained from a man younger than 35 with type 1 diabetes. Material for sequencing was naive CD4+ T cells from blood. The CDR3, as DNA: TGTGCCTACCGGGGTCTTCCTAGTGGCACCTTC. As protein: CAYRGLPSGTF.